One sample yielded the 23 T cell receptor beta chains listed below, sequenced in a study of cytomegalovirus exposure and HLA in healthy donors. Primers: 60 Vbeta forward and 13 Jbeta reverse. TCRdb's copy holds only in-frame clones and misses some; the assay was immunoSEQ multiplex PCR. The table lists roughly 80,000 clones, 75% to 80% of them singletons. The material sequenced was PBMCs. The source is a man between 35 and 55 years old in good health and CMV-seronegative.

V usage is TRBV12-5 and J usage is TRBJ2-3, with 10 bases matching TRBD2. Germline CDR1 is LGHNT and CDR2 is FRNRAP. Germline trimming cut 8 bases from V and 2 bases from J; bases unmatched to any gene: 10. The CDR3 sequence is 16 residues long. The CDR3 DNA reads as TGTGCTAGTAGACTTGTAGCGGGGGGAATCACAGATACGCAGTATTTT. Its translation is CASRLVAGGITDTQYF.

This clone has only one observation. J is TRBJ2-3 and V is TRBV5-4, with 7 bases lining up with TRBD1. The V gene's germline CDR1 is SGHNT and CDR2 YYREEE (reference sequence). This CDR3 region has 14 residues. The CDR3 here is CAYRPGQRTDTQYF. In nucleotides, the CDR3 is TGTGCTTACCGACCGGGACAGAGGACAGATACGCAGTATTTT.

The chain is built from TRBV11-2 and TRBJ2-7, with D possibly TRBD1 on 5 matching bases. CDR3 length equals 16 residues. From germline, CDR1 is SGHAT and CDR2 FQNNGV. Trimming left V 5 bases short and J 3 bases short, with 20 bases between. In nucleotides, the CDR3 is TGTGCCAGCAGCCCCCGAGGCAGGGATGGGTTCTACGAGCAGTACTTC. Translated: CASSPRGRDGFYEQYF.

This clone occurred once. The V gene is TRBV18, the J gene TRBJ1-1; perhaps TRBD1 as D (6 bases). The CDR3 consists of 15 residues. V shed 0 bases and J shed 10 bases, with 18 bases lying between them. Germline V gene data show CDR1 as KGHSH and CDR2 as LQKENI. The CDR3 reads CASSPPETARGLAFF. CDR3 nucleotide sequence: TGTGCCAGCTCACCACCGGAGACAGCCAGGGGTCTAGCTTTCTTT.

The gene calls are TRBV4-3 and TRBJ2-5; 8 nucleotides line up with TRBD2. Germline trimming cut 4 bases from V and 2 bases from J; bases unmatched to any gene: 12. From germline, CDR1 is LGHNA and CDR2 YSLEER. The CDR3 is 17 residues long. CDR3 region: CASSRLGSGVLQETQYF. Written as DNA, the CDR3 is TGCGCCAGCAGCCGCCTGGGTAGCGGGGTGCTTCAAGAGACCCAGTACTTC.

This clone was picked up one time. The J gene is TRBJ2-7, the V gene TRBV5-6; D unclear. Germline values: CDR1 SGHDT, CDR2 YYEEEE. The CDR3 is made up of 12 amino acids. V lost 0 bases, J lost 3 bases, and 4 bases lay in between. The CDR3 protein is CASSLVHYEQYF. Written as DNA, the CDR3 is TGTGCCAGCAGCTTGGTTCACTACGAGCAGTACTTC.

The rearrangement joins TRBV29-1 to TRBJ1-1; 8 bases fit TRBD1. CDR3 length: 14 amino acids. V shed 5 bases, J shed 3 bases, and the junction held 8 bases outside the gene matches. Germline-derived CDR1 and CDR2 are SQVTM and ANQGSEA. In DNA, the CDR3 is TGCAGCGTTACCAGGGGGCTAGGAGACACTGAAGCTTTCTTT. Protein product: CSVTRGLGDTEAFF.

CDR3 region: CASSQDSRGREQYF. The CDR3 DNA follows: TGCGCCAGCAGCCAAGATAGTAGAGGGCGCGAGCAGTACTTC. This chain joins TRBV4-1 and TRBJ2-7; D is perhaps TRBD2 (5 bases). The germline V and J ends were trimmed by 0 bases and 6 bases, with 12 bases remaining between them. Germline CDR1 MGHRA, CDR2 YSYEKL. The CDR3 has 14 residues.

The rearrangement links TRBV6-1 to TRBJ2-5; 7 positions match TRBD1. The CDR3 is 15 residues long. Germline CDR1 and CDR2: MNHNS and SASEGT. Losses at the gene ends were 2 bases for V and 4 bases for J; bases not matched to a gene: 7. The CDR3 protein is CASSELGGVGETQYF. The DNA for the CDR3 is TGTGCCAGCAGTGAACTAGGGGGCGTTGGAGAGACCCAGTACTTC.

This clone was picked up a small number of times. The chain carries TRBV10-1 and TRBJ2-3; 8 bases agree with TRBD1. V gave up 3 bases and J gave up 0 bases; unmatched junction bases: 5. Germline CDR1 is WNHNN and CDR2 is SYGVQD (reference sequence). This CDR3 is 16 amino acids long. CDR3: CASSDARGLSTDTQYF. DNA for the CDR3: TGCGCCAGCAGTGATGCCAGGGGGCTTAGCACAGATACGCAGTATTTT.

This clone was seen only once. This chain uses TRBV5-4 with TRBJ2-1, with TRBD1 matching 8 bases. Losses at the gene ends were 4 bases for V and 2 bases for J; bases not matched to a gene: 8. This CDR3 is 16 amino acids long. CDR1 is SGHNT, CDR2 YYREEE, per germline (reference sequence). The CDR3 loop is CASSQIDRGPYNEQFF. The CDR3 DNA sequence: TGTGCCAGCAGCCAGATAGACAGGGGCCCCTACAATGAGCAGTTCTTC.

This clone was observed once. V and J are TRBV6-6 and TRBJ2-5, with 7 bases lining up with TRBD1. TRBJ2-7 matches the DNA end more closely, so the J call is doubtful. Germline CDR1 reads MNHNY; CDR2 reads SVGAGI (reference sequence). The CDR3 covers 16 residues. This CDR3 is CASRTTQGIGLYEQYF. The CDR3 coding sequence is TGTGCCAGCCGCACTACACAGGGGATAGGGCTCTACGAGCAGTACTTC.

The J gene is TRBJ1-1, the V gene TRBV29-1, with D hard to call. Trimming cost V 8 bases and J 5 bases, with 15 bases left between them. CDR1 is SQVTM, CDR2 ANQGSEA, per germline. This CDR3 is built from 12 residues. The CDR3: CSTLRGQTEAFF. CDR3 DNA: TGCAGCACTTTGCGGGGTCAGACTGAAGCTTTCTTT.

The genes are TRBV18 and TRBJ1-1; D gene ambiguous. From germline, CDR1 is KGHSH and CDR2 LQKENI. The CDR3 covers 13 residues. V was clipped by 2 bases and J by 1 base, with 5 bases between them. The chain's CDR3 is CASSPTQNTEAFF. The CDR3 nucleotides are TGTGCCAGCTCACCAACACAGAACACTGAAGCTTTCTTT.

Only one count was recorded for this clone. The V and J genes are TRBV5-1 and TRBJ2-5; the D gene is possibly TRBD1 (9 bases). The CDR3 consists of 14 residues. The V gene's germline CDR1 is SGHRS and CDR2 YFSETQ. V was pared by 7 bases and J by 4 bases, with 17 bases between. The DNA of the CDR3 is TGCGCCAGCGGTAGCGGGACAGGGCCAGAGACCCAGTACTTC. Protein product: CASGSGTGPETQYF.

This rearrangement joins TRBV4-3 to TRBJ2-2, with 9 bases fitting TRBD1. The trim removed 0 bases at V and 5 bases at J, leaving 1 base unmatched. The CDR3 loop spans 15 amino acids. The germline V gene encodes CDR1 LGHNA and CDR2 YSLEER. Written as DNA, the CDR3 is TGCGCCAGCAGCCAAGAACAGGGGGCGACCGGGGAGCTGTTTTTT. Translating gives CASSQEQGATGELFF.

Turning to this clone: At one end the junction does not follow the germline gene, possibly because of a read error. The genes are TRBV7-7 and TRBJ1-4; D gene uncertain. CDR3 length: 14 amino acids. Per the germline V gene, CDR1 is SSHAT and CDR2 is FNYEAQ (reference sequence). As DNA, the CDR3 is TGTGCTAGCAGCGAGGGTCCGTTGGGGGAAAAACTGTTTTTT. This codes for CASSEGPLGEKLFF.

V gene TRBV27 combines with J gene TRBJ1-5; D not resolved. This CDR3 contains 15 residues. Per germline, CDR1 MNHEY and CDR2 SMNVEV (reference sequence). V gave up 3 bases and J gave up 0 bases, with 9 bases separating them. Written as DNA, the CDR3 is TGTGCCAGCAGTTTCGGTGCTTATAGCAATCAGCCCCAGCATTTT. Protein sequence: CASSFGAYSNQPQHF.

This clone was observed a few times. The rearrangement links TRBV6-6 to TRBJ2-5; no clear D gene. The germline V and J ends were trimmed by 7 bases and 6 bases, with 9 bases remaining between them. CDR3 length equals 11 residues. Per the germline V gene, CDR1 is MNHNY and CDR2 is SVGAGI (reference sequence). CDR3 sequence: CASNLDQTQYF. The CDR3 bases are TGTGCCAGCAACCTAGATCAGACCCAGTACTTC.

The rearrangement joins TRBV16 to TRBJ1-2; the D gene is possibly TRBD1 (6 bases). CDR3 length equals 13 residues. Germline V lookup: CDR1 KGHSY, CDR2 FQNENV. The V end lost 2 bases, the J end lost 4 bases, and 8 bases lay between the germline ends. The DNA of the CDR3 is TGTGCCAGCAGCCAAGGACAGCGCTATGGCTACACCTTC. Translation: CASSQGQRYGYTF.

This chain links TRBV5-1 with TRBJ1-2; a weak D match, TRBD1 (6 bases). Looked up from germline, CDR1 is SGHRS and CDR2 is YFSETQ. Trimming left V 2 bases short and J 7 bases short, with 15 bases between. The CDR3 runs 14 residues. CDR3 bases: TGCGCCAGCAGCTTCCACAGGGCCCAAACTGGCTACACCTTC. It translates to CASSFHRAQTGYTF.

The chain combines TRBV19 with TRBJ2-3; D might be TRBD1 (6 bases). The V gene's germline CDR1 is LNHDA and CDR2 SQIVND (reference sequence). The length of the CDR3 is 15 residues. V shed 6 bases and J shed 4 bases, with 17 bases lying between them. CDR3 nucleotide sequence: TGTGCCAGTAGGTCGGGACATCGGGGACCAGATACGCAGTATTTT. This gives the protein CASRSGHRGPDTQYF.

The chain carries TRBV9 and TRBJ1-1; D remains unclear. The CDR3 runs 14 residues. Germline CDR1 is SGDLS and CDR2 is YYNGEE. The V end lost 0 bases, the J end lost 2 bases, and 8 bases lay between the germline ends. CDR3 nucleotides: TGTGCCAGCAGCGTAGTGGCAGGAAACACTGAAGCTTTCTTT. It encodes CASSVVAGNTEAFF. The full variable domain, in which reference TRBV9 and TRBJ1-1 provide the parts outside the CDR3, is DSGVTQTPKHLITATGQRVTLRCSPRSGDLSVYWYQQSLDQGLQFLIQYYNGEERAKGNILERFSAQQFPDLHSELNLSSLELGDSALYFCASSVVAGNTEAFFGQGTRLTVV.